One sample yielded the 14 T cell receptor beta chains listed below, sequenced in a study of post-analysis software for immune sequencing data. Overall study results and limits: Comparison of patients with controls showed five or six TRBV segments more frequent in patients, TRBV5-6, TRBV5-1 and TRBV20-1 among them.

Antigens for these TCRs are unknown. Tagging with unique molecular identifiers was a feature of the TCR beta cDNA libraries. Each CDR3 protein is one row after TCRdb ran MiXCR on the PCR reads. The repertoire includes about 820,000 distinct CDR3 sequences, around 53% of them detected once, and roughly 4.4% sits in the top ten. What was sequenced was blood. These receptors were taken from a girl aged 5 to 17 with multiple sclerosis.

The chain has TRBV7-8 and TRBJ1-6, with D tentatively TRBD1 (6 bases). The CDR3 is made up of 15 amino acids. Deletions cut 1 base from V and 10 bases from J, with 14 bases between. CDR1 and CDR2 (germline): SGHVS, FQNEAQ. Written as DNA, the CDR3 is TGTGCCAGCAGCTTAGACAGGGCACGCCGCTCACCCCTCCACTTT. Residues: CASSLDRARRSPLHF.

The CDR3, as DNA: TGTGCCAGCAGCCAAGGGGACCCCGGACTAGCGGGATTTGGGCAGTACTTC. Protein: CASSQGDPGLAGFGQYF. V is TRBV4-2 and J is TRBJ2-7, with 12 bases identical to TRBD2. Unmatched junction bases numbered 13, after V lost 1 base and J lost 9 bases. The germline CDR1 and CDR2 sequences are LGHNA and YNFKEQ. This CDR3 region has 17 residues.

This clonotype was found many times. The genes are TRBV29-1 and TRBJ1-2; D is possibly TRBD1 (5 bases). The CDR3 totals 13 residues. CDR1 is SQVTM and CDR2 is ANQGSEA in the germline V gene. V was shortened by 6 bases and J by 0 bases, with 11 bases between the two germline ends. In DNA form, the CDR3 reads TGCAGCGTGGAGGGGAGGGCTAACTATGGCTACACCTTC. Protein: CSVEGRANYGYTF. Drawing the rest from reference TRBV29-1 and TRBJ1-2, the complete variable domain is SAVISQKPSRDICQRGTSLTIQCQVDSQVTMMFWYRQQPGQSLTLIATANQGSEATYESGFVIDKFPISRPNLTFSTLTVSNMSPEDSSIYLCSVEGRANYGYTFGSGTRLTVV.

The rearrangement joins TRBV12-3 or TRBV12-4 to TRBJ2-1; perhaps D is TRBD1 or TRBD2 (5 bases each). The length of the CDR3 is 13 residues. The germline V and J ends were trimmed by 7 bases and 7 bases, with 14 bases remaining between them. The chain's CDR3 is CASKTGPGNEQFF. The DNA for the CDR3 is TGTGCCAGCAAGACGGGGCCGGGGAATGAGCAGTTCTTC.

The chain is built from TRBV5-1 and TRBJ2-7; 16 bases are shared with TRBD2. The CDR3 totals 18 residues. J gave up 1 base and V 3 bases, and 7 bases lay outside the gene matches. Germline values: CDR1 SGHRS, CDR2 YFSETQ. The CDR3 loop reads CASSSGLAGGPRSYEQYF. CDR3 bases: TGCGCCAGCAGCTCGGGACTAGCGGGAGGGCCGAGATCCTACGAGCAGTACTTC.

This clonotype has a single count. The J gene is TRBJ2-5, the V gene TRBV5-1; 8 bases map to TRBD1. The V gene's germline CDR1 is SGHRS and CDR2 YFSETQ. Unmatched junction bases numbered 7, after V lost 4 bases and J lost 2 bases. This CDR3 spans 15 amino acids. CDR3 sequence: CASSPDRVGQETQYF. In nucleotides, the CDR3 is TGCGCCAGCAGCCCGGACAGGGTAGGGCAAGAGACCCAGTACTTC. Filled out from reference TRBV5-1 and TRBJ2-5, the complete variable domain reads KAGVTQTPRYLIKTRGQQVTLSCSPISGHRSVSWYQQTPGQGLQFLFEYFSETQRNKGNFPGRFSGRQFSNSRSEMNVSTLELGDSALYLCASSPDRVGQETQYFGPGTRLLVL.

The chain has TRBV29-1 and TRBJ2-3; D ambiguous. The CDR3 is 13 amino acids. The germline V and J ends were trimmed by 8 bases and 2 bases, with 14 bases remaining between them. The germline CDR1 and CDR2 sequences are SQVTM and ANQGSEA. The CDR3 DNA reads as TGCAGCCCCGGCCGGGCGCTCACAGATACGCAGTATTTT. Its translation: CSPGRALTDTQYF.

This clonotype was recorded at least ten times. This rearrangement joins TRBV12-3 or TRBV12-4 to TRBJ2-1; 7 nucleotides align to TRBD2. With 7 bases clipped from V and 8 bases from J, the junction kept 11 bases outside the gene matches. CDR3 size: 14 residues. CDR3 sequence: CASNAGVRVHEQFF. The DNA for the CDR3 is TGTGCCAGCAACGCGGGAGTCCGAGTCCATGAGCAGTTCTTC.

The chain combines TRBV20-1 with TRBJ2-5, with 10 positions matching TRBD2. CDR3 length: 11 residues. Germline CDR1 reads DFQATT; CDR2 reads SNEGSKA (reference sequence). With 5 bases clipped from V and 11 bases from J, the junction kept 5 bases outside the gene matches. Here the CDR3 DNA reads TGCAGTGCTGGGACTAGCGAAAAGCAGTACTTC. Amino acid sequence: CSAGTSEKQYF.

The chain uses TRBV7-9 and TRBJ2-3; possibly TRBD1 or TRBD2 for D (6 bases each). The CDR3 has 14 residues. Germline lookup yields CDR1 SEHNR and CDR2 FQNEAQ (reference sequence). V lost 6 bases and J 6 bases, leaving 16 bases between the germline ends. Here the CDR3 DNA reads TGTGCCAGCAGTGGAACAGGGAGGTACGATACGCAGTATTTT. Its protein is CASSGTGRYDTQYF.

The rearrangement links TRBV3-1 to TRBJ1-4; D gene unclear. Deletions cut 0 bases from V and 10 bases from J, with 15 bases between. Germline V gene lookup returns CDR1 LGHDT and CDR2 YNNKEL (reference sequence). The CDR3 is 15 amino acids. This CDR3 reads CASSQDLPWAGKLFF. The CDR3 DNA follows: TGTGCCAGCAGCCAAGATCTACCCTGGGCCGGAAAACTGTTTTTT.

This clonotype was observed a few times. This rearrangement joins TRBV20-1 to TRBJ1-2; 7 bases are shared with TRBD1. The germline gives CDR1 DFQATT, CDR2 SNEGSKA (reference sequence). J lost 2 bases, V lost 3 bases, and 3 bases had no gene match. The CDR3 has 13 amino acids. Written as DNA, the CDR3 is TGCAGTGCTAGTCCGGGACAGAACTATGGCTACACCTTC. It yields the protein CSASPGQNYGYTF.

In its sample, this clonotype was seen once. The chain couples TRBV20-1 to TRBJ2-7, with 14 positions matching TRBD2. The DNA end lines up better with TRBJ2-4; the J call may be wrong. This CDR3 has 19 residues. In germline, CDR1 is DFQATT, CDR2 SNEGSKA (reference sequence). The CDR3 is CSASTRRRSTSGGANIQYF. The CDR3 nucleotides read TGCAGTGCTAGTACGAGGAGACGGTCGACTAGCGGGGGGGCCAACATTCAGTACTTC.

This clonotype was detected a few times. The chain has TRBV18 and TRBJ2-6, with D perhaps TRBD1 or TRBD2 (7 bases each). The germline CDR1 and CDR2 sequences are KGHSH and LQKENI. The length of the CDR3 is 18 residues. Trimming stripped 1 base from V and 1 base from J, with 14 bases between. The CDR3, as DNA: TGTGCCAGCTCACCACTGGGAGGGGGCCCATCTGGGGCCAACGTCCTGACTTTC. Its translation: CASSPLGGGPSGANVLTF.